This is a list of T cell receptor beta chains from one sample in a study of blood T cell repertoires in COVID-19. This table comes from immunoSEQ multiplex PCR, and its TCRdb copy is limited to in-frame clones, with some not included. The repertoire holds roughly 200,000 clones, less than 90% seen once, with 3% to 3.5% in the top ten. The sample taken for sequencing was PBMCs or T cells enriched from blood (not recorded which). Receptors were obtained from a woman younger than 45 who had been exposed to COVID-19. The CDR3 runs from the conserved cysteine through the conserved F or W. The D gene is left open where the match is weak. Clone sizes are given selectively: once, few, many, or a class where the clone is expanded.

size	J	D	V	CDR3	DNA
few	TRBJ1-1	NA	TRBV5-4	CASSLAKNTEAFF	TGTGCCAGCAGCTTGGCCAAGAACACTGAAGCTTTCTTT
NA	TRBJ1-6	TRBD1	TRBV3-1/TRBV3-2	CASSYRTGNNSPLHF	TGTGCCAGCAGCTATCGGACAGGGAACAATTCACCCCTCCACTTT
NA	TRBJ2-5	TRBD1	TRBV3-1/TRBV3-2	CASSQADRSVETQYF	TGTGCCAGCAGCCAAGCGGACAGGTCGGTAGAGACCCAGTACTTC
NA	TRBJ2-2	TRBD2	TRBV4-1	CASSQGGSGGANTGELFF	TGCGCCAGCAGCCAAGGAGGTAGCGGGGGAGCGAACACCGGGGAGCTGTTTTTT
NA	TRBJ2-7	NA	TRBV10-3	CAMTGTSEGEQYF	TGTGCCATGACGGGCACGTCGGAGGGGGAGCAGTACTTC
NA	TRBJ1-2	NA	TRBV15	CATSREGRYGYTF	TGTGCCACCAGCAGAGAGGGCCGCTATGGCTACACCTTC
NA	TRBJ1-2	NA	TRBV12-3/TRBV12-4	CASIDGRGGYTF	TGTGCCAGCATCGACGGCCGAGGCGGCTACACCTTC
NA	TRBJ2-7	NA	TRBV10-3	CAISEGDRVEQYF	TGTGCCATCAGTGAGGGTGACCGGGTCGAGCAGTACTTC
NA	TRBJ1-2	NA	TRBV6-5	CASNPTGFYGYTF	TGTGCCAGTAATCCTACAGGGTTCTATGGCTACACCTTC
NA	TRBJ2-7	NA	TRBV4-1	CASSQGDRGSYEQYF	TGCGCCAGCAGCCAAGGAGATCGGGGAAGCTACGAGCAGTACTTC
few	TRBJ1-5	TRBD1	TRBV18	CASSPDRGGNQPQHF	TGTGCCAGCTCACCAGACAGGGGAGGGAATCAGCCCCAGCATTTT
NA	TRBJ2-7	TRBD1	TRBV6-6	CASSRRRGLGQGADEQYF	TGTGCCAGCAGTCGCAGAAGAGGACTGGGACAGGGGGCCGACGAGCAGTACTTC
NA	TRBJ1-1	TRBD1	TRBV3-1/TRBV3-2	CASSPLWTGNTEAFF	TGTGCCAGCAGCCCTCTTTGGACAGGCAACACTGAAGCTTTCTTT
NA	TRBJ1-3	NA	TRBV10-2	CASRPDRDYSGNTIYF	TGCGCCAGCAGACCCGACCGGGACTACTCTGGAAACACCATATATTTT
few	TRBJ1-2	TRBD1	TRBV4-3	CASSQGAGTGDGYTF	TGCGCCAGCAGCCAAGGCGCGGGGACAGGGGATGGCTACACCTTC
NA	TRBJ2-1	NA	TRBV29-1	CSVEGGLSEGRVYNEQFF	TGCAGCGTTGAAGGGGGGCTCTCCGAGGGGCGGGTCTACAATGAGCAGTTCTTC
NA	TRBJ1-5	NA	TRBV30	CAWRETASNQPQHF	TGTGCCTGGAGGGAGACAGCTAGCAATCAGCCCCAGCATTTT
NA	TRBJ1-2	TRBD1	TRBV27	CASSRTGIVTGYTF	TGTGCCAGCAGCCGGACAGGTATCGTCACTGGCTACACCTTC
NA	TRBJ2-1	NA	TRBV18	CASSENTGVYNEQFF	TGTGCCAGCTCGGAGAACACGGGAGTCTACAATGAGCAGTTCTTC
NA	TRBJ2-3	TRBD1	TRBV7-8	CASSPRDRDGTDTQYF	TGTGCCAGCAGCCCAAGGGACAGGGATGGTACAGATACGCAGTATTTT
NA	TRBJ2-7	NA	TRBV21-1	CASSKGGLPYEQYF	TGTGCCAGCAGCAAAGGGGGCCTCCCCTACGAGCAGTACTTC
once	TRBJ2-3	TRBD2	TRBV7-8	CASSLAAGTSGGKSTDTQYF	TGTGCCAGCAGCTTAGCGGCCGGCACTAGCGGGGGGAAGAGCACAGATACGCAGTATTTT
NA	TRBJ1-1	NA	TRBV6-1	CASSDGGSSEAFF	TGTGCCAGCAGTGACGGGGGTTCGAGTGAAGCTTTCTTT
NA	TRBJ2-2	TRBD1	TRBV7-7	CASSLDSGGTGELFF	TGTGCCAGCAGCTTAGACTCAGGGGGCACCGGGGAGCTGTTTTTT
NA	TRBJ1-2	NA	TRBV6-5	CASSPRAAYGYTF	TGTGCCAGCAGTCCCAGGGCAGCCTATGGCTACACCTTC
NA	TRBJ2-7	NA	TRBV6-1	CASSEHKDGGLYEQYF	TGTGCCAGCAGTGAGCATAAGGACGGAGGACTTTACGAGCAGTACTTC
NA	TRBJ1-2	NA	TRBV27	CASSPRLAGGNYGYTF	TGTGCCAGCAGTCCCCGGTTGGCAGGTGGGAACTATGGCTACACCTTC
NA	TRBJ1-2	NA	TRBV7-2	CASSLDWGGNGYTF	TGTGCCAGCAGCTTAGATTGGGGGGGCAACGGCTACACCTTC
once	TRBJ1-2	NA	TRBV2	CASSRYGYTF	TGTGCCAGCAGTCGCTATGGCTACACCTTC
NA	TRBJ2-1	NA	TRBV5-1	CASSFGAFDEQFF	TGCGCCAGCAGCTTCGGAGCCTTTGATGAGCAGTTCTTC
NA	TRBJ2-5	TRBD2	TRBV6-5	CASSYGTSSQTQYF	TGTGCCAGCAGTTATGGGACTAGCTCGCAGACCCAGTACTTC
NA	TRBJ1-2	NA	TRBV29-1	CSVEATDGYTF	TGCAGCGTTGAAGCCACGGATGGCTACACCTTC
NA	TRBJ1-2	TRBD1	TRBV25-1	CASSELDRVDGGYTF	TGTGCCAGCAGTGAATTGGACAGGGTGGACGGTGGCTACACCTTC
NA	TRBJ2-1	NA	TRBV10-3	CAISGGLGWDEQFF	TGTGCCATCAGTGGGGGACTGGGGTGGGATGAGCAGTTCTTC
few	TRBJ1-5	NA	TRBV10-3	CAISGSNSNQPQHF	TGTGCCATCAGTGGTTCAAATAGCAATCAGCCCCAGCATTTT
NA	TRBJ2-5	TRBD1	TRBV5-5	CASSLAAGRGPETQYF	TGTGCCAGCAGCTTGGCCGCCGGCAGGGGGCCTGAGACCCAGTACTTC
NA	TRBJ1-2	NA	TRBV3-1/TRBV3-2	CASSPRDNKNYGYTF	TGTGCCAGCAGCCCAAGGGACAACAAAAACTATGGCTACACCTTC
NA	TRBJ1-2	NA	TRBV4-1	CASSRRTDIYGYTF	TGCGCCAGCAGCCGCAGGACAGACATCTATGGCTACACCTTC
NA	TRBJ2-1	TRBD2	TRBV7-9	CASSLDPGNAGGTYNEQFF	TGTGCCAGCAGCTTAGACCCCGGCAACGCGGGGGGCACCTACAATGAGCAGTTCTTC
NA	TRBJ1-3	NA	TRBV20-1	CSASPGQAIGNTIYF	TGCAGTGCTAGTCCAGGGCAGGCGATCGGAAACACCATATATTTT
NA	TRBJ1-5	NA	TRBV4-3	CASSRRGSQPQHF	TGCGCCAGCAGCCGTCGGGGTTCACAGCCCCAGCATTTT
NA	TRBJ2-7	NA	TRBV29-1	CSVTETYEQYF	TGCAGCGTCACAGAAACCTACGAGCAGTACTTC
NA	TRBJ2-4	NA	TRBV16	CASSQWGSQRENIQYF	TGTGCCAGCAGCCAATGGGGCAGCCAAAGGGAAAACATTCAGTACTTC
NA	TRBJ2-1	TRBD2	TRBV2	CASSRGGGGAENEQFF	TGTGCCAGCAGTCGTGGCGGCGGGGGGGCCGAGAATGAGCAGTTCTTC
NA	TRBJ2-7	NA	TRBV6-2/TRBV6-3	CASSYGGSYEQYF	TGTGCCAGCAGTTATGGCGGCTCCTACGAGCAGTACTTC
NA	TRBJ2-1	NA	TRBV12-5	CASLQDLFTYNEQFF	TGTGCTAGCCTACAGGATCTTTTCACCTACAATGAGCAGTTCTTC
NA	TRBJ1-2	NA	TRBV5-4	CASSPGFGGPEGYGYTF	TGTGCCAGCAGCCCCGGTTTTGGTGGGCCAGAGGGCTATGGCTACACCTTC